This T cell receptor (beta chain) comes out of a study of spatial heterogeneity in lung cancer. Study in general: In the raw reads, each unique TCR and UMI combination was present more than ten times on average.

Points on this clonotype: Its antigen is unidentified.

Noted time point: sample taken at primary tumor resection. Samples were donated by 72 untreated early-stage non-small cell lung cancer patients. Whole RNA obtained from tumor, nontumor lung or frozen PBMC underwent sequencing without sorting. TCRdb fed the 5' RACE reads into MiXCR, producing one record per CDR3 protein. The sample lists about 5,300 distinct CDR3 sequences, 7.4% seen once, with 35% to 50% in the top ten. Findings and caveats of the study: Tumors with more nonsynonymous mutations had more expanded intratumoral alpha and beta TCRs.

The CDR3 runs to 14 residues. The V gene lost 6 bases and the J gene lost 8 bases, with 16 bases spanning the gap. Material: lung tumor tissue, obtained at surgery. The origin of this receptor is a male donor with early-stage non-small cell lung cancer. This chain links TRBV12-3 or TRBV12-4 with TRBJ1-4; perhaps TRBD1 as D (5 bases). In DNA form, the CDR3 reads TGTGCCAGCAGCCAGGGAGGGTCAGGGGAAAAACTGTTTTTT. It encodes CASSQGGSGEKLFF.